This T cell receptor beta chain came from a study of blood T cell repertoires in COVID-19 (dated by TCRdb to the early 2020s). Regarding the complete study: Samples from collaborators originated in the United States, Italy and Spain and spanned both the acute and convalescent phases of COVID-19. A de-identified subject ID, COVID-19 status, age in years and sex were almost always included in the sample metadata. The repertoires were released in a freely available public database intended as a resource for research on the immune response to SARS-CoV-2. Deeply sampled blood TCRbeta repertoires from subjects exposed to, actively infected with, or recovered from COVID-19 were included in the dataset. HLA class I and class II types, where available, came from metadata supplied by the sample provider rather than from assay-based typing. The samples were drawn from two sources: the first 160 participants of the ongoing ImmuneRACE study, and 1,254 subjects contributed by 6 global collaborators. The material from the prospective study consisted of cDNA or gDNA derived from T cells, B-cell-depleted T cells, or PBMCs. Study-wide findings and limitations: How much clinical and demographic metadata was included differed by source and by participant, and the metadata was provided uncurated.

The CDR3 covers 19 residues, taking in both the cysteine and the phenylalanine. The retained sequence is limited to the CDR3, 57 bases, with the frame set at the first base. V is trimmed back by 2 bases and J by 12 bases, and the junction contains 22 bases that no gene match accounts for. For CDR1 and CDR2, the germline V gene lists WSHSY and SAAADI. For this clone: The antigen it binds to is not known. No quality values exist for individual bases; no much larger clone is one base distant.

TCRbeta CDR3 regions were amplified from genomic DNA by means of the immunoSEQ Assay, a bias-controlled multiplex PCR. Regarding the original processing steps: Within the assay, amplification of reference gene primers was used to estimate how many nucleated cells each sample contained. Sequence reads were collapsed and filtered to measure the absolute abundance of every unique TCRbeta CDR3 rearrangement. For each sample, productive Simpson clonality was calculated as the square root of Simpson's diversity index across productive rearrangements. TCRdb obtained this table from immuneACCESS and retained in-frame rearrangements with V and J assigned. These tables miss some clones; where compared with another copy, unresolved V genes account for less than half of the shortfall, and the remainder is unexplained. Clone size and the V and J calls come from that table; the DNA yielded D and trimming. Counted in this sample were approximately 430,000 clones; approximately 90% of them appeared once. The top ten hold more than 1.4% of the sample.

The collaborating institutions used their own protocols to collect whole blood in K2EDTA tubes. Collaborator samples were shipped for TCRbeta analysis as frozen whole blood, isolated PBMCs, or DNA extracted from either sample type. The chain was built from TRBV10-2 and TRBJ2-1, and TRBD2 aligns with 10 junction nucleotides. The sequenced sample consisted of peripheral blood. This TCR was sampled from a woman aged 30 to 39 with active or convalescent COVID-19. CDR3 reads: CASSEPGLGLLAGPGMQFF. The DNA is TGCGCCAGCAGTGAGCCGGGTCTGGGGCTACTAGCGGGGCCCGGGATGCAGTTCTTC.